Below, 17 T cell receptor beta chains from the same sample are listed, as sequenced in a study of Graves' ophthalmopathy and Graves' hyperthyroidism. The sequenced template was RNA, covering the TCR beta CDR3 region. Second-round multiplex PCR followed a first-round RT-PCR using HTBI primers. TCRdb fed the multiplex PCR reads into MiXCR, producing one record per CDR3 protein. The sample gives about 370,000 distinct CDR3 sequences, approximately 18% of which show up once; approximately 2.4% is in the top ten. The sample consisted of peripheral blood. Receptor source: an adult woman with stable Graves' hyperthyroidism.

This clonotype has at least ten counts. This chain's CDR3 is CASSHSRVHSTGELFF. CDR3 bases: TGTGCCAGCAGTCACTCCCGGGTCCACTCCACCGGGGAGCTGTTTTTT. J is TRBJ2-2 and V is TRBV28; the D is unclear. The ends were cut back, 5 bases at V and 4 bases at J, with 17 bases in the middle. There are 16 residues in the CDR3. CDR1 and CDR2 (germline): MDHEN, SYDVKM.

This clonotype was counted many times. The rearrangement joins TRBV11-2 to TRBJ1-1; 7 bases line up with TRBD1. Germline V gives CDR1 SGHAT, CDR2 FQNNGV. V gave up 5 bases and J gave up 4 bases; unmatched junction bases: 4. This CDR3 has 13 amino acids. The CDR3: CASSQDRVTEAFF. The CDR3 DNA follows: TGTGCCAGCAGCCAAGACAGGGTCACTGAAGCTTTCTTT.

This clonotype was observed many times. As DNA, the CDR3 is TGTGCCATCAGTGAGCGTACTAGCGGGAGATACGAGCAGTACTTC. The encoded protein is CAISERTSGRYEQYF. The chain recombines TRBV10-3 with TRBJ2-7, with 11 bases lining up with TRBD2. J gave up 4 bases and V 2 bases, and 4 bases lay outside the gene matches. Germline-derived CDR1 and CDR2 are ENHRY and SYGVKD. The CDR3 is 15 residues long.

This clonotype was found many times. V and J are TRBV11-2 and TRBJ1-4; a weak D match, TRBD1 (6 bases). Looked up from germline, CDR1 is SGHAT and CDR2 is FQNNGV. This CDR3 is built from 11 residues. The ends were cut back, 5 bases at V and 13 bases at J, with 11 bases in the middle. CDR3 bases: TGTGCCAGCAGCCTGAGGGGGGGACTGTTTTTT. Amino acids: CASSLRGGLFF.

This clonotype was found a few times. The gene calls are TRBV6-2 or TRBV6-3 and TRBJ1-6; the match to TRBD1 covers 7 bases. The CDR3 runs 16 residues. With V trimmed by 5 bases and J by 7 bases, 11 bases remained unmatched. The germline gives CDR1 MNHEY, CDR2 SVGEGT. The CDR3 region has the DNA TGTGCCAGCAGTGTAATCGCCGGGACAGCAAATTCACCCCTCCACTTT. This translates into CASSVIAGTANSPLHF.

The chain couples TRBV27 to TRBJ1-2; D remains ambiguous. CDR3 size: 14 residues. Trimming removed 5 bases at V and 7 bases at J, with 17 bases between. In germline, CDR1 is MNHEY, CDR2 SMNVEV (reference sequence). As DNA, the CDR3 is TGTGCCAGCAGTACCCGGACCAAGATGCGTGGCTACACCTTC. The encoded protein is CASSTRTKMRGYTF.

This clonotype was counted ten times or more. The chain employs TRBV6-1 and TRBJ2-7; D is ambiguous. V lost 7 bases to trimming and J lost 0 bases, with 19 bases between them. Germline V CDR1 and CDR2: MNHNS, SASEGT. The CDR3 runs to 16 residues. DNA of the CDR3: TGTGCCAGCACTATAAGACAAGGGTATAACTCCTACGAGCAGTACTTC. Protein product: CASTIRQGYNSYEQYF.

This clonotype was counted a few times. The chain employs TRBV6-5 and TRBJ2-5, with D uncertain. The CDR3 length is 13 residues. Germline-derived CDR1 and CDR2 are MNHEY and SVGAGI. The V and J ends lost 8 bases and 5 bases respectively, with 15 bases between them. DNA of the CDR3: TGTGCCAGCGGGGTGGGGTCGCAGGAGACCCAGTACTTC. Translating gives CASGVGSQETQYF.

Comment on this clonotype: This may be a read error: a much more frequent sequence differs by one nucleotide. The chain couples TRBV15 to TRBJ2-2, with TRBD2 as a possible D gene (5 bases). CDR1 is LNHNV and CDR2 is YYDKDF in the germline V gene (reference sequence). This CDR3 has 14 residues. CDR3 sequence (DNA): TGTGCCACCAGCAGCAGCCCGAACACCGGGGAGCTGTGTTTT. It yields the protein CATSSSPNTGELCF.

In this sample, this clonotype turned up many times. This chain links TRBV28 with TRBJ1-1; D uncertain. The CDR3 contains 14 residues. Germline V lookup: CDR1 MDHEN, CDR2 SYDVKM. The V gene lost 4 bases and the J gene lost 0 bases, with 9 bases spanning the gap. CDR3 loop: CASSSPWLNTEAFF. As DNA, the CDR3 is TGTGCCAGCAGTTCCCCCTGGTTGAACACTGAAGCTTTCTTT.

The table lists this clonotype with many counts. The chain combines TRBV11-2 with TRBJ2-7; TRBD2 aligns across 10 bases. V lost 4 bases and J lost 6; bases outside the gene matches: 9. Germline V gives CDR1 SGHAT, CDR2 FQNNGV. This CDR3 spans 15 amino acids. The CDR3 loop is CASSSGLAELSEQYF. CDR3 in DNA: TGTGCCAGCAGCTCAGGACTAGCGGAGCTCAGCGAGCAGTACTTC.

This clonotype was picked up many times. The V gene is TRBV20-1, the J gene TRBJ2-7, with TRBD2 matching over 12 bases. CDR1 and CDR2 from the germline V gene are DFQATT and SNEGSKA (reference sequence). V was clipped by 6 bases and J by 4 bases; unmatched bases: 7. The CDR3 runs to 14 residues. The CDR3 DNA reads TGCAGTGCACCATTCGGGACTAGCGGGTACGAGCAGTACTTC. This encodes CSAPFGTSGYEQYF.

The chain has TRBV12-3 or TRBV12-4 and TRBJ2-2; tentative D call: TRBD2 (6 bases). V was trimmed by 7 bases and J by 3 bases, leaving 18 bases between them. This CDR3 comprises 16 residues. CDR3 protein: CASKWDSHTDTGELFF. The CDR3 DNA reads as TGTGCCAGCAAATGGGACTCCCATACGGACACCGGGGAGCTGTTTTTT.

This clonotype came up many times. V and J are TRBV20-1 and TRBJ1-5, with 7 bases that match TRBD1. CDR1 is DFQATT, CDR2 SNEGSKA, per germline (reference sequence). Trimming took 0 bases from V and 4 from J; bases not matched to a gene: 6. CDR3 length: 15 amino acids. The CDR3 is CSARDSGQPNQPQHF. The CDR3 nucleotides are TGCAGTGCTAGAGATTCGGGACAGCCGAATCAGCCCCAGCATTTT.

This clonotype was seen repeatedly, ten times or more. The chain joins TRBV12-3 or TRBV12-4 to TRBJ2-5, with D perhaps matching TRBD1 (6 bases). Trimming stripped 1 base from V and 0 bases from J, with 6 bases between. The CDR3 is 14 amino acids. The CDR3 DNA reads TGTGCCAGCAGTTTAGGGACAGACCAAGAGACCCAGTACTTC. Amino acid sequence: CASSLGTDQETQYF.

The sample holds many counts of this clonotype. This CDR3 reads CASSLPDRARGTVYEQYF. Written as DNA, the CDR3 is TGTGCCAGCAGTCTACCGGACAGGGCCCGGGGGACCGTCTACGAGCAGTACTTC. The chain is built from TRBV6-5 and TRBJ2-7; TRBD1 aligns across 8 bases. This CDR3 region has 18 residues. V lost 5 bases to trimming and J lost 3 bases; unmatched junction nucleotides: 18. Germline loops: CDR1 MNHEY, CDR2 SVGAGI.

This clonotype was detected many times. DNA of the CDR3: TGTGCCAGCAACGAAGACAGGACCACTGAAGCTTTCTTT. Amino acids: CASNEDRTTEAFF. This chain links TRBV28 with TRBJ1-1; tentative D call: TRBD1 (6 bases). The CDR3 has 13 residues. CDR1 and CDR2 (germline): MDHEN, SYDVKM. The V end was cut by 7 bases, the J end by 4 bases, with 13 bases between. The full variable domain, rest sourced from reference TRBV28 and TRBJ1-1, is DVKVTQSSRYLVKRTGEKVFLECVQDMDHENMFWYRQDPGLGLRLIYFSYDVKMKEKGDIPEGYSVSREKKERFSLILESASTNQTSMYLCASNEDRTTEAFFGQGTRLTVV.